The 23 T cell receptor beta chains below all came from one sample that was sequenced in a study of blood T cell repertoires in COVID-19. Libraries were prepared by immunoSEQ multiplex PCR; TCRdb keeps only in-frame clonotypes and omits some of them. The sample lists tens of thousands of clones; approximately 86% were seen once. Specimen: peripheral blood. All receptors come from a man aged 35 to 55 with acute or convalescent COVID-19.

J is TRBJ1-1 and V is TRBV29-1; D might be TRBD1 (5 bases). Germline CDR1 SQVTM, CDR2 ANQGSEA. This CDR3 has 13 residues. The ends were cut back, 5 bases at V and 5 bases at J, with 15 bases in the middle. CDR3 sequence: CSVWAGGGTEAFF. CDR3 nucleotide sequence: TGCAGCGTTTGGGCGGGCGGGGGAACTGAAGCTTTCTTT. Variable domain in full (rest from reference TRBV29-1 and TRBJ1-1): SAVISQKPSRDICQRGTSLTIQCQVDSQVTMMFWYRQQPGQSLTLIATANQGSEATYESGFVIDKFPISRPNLTFSTLTVSNMSPEDSSIYLCSVWAGGGTEAFFGQGTRLTVV.

The sample holds one count of this clone. The rearrangement joins TRBV10-3 to TRBJ1-1; possible D gene TRBD1, 6 bases. CDR3 length: 16 residues. Germline V CDR1 and CDR2: ENHRY, SYGVKD. The V and J ends lost 7 bases and 0 bases respectively, with 18 bases between them. In DNA form, the CDR3 reads TGTGCCATCACCAACGAGGGGCGACAGGTGAACACTGAAGCTTTCTTT. Translation gives CAITNEGRQVNTEAFF.

A single count supports this clone. V and J are TRBV5-1 and TRBJ1-1, with 7 bases lining up with TRBD1. The germline V gene has CDR1 SGHRS and CDR2 YFSETQ. The CDR3 covers 13 residues. V lost 7 bases, J lost 0 bases, and 3 bases stayed unmatched. As DNA, the CDR3 is TGCGCCAGCGGGGACAGCTTGAACACTGAAGCTTTCTTT. This gives the protein CASGDSLNTEAFF.

The gene calls are TRBV6-5 and TRBJ1-1; D unresolved. Germline CDR1 reads MNHEY; CDR2 reads SVGAGI. The CDR3 runs to 13 residues. Trimming took off 10 bases at V and 5 bases at J, with 17 bases between the two ends. The chain's CDR3 is CAITLLGGTEAFF. DNA of the CDR3: TGTGCCATCACGTTGTTAGGCGGGACTGAAGCTTTCTTT.

The V call is TRBV5-5, the J call TRBJ1-6; 8 bases agree with TRBD1. The CDR3 loop spans 15 amino acids. V shed 3 bases and J 8 bases; nucleotides not matched to a gene: 7. From germline, CDR1 is SGHKS and CDR2 YYEKEE (reference sequence). The CDR3 bases are TGTGCCAGCAGCTACGGGGGCAGGGGGCATTCACCCCTCCACTTT. Residues: CASSYGGRGHSPLHF.

The V call is TRBV6-5, the J call TRBJ2-3; a possible D gene is TRBD1 (6 bases). The germline gives CDR1 MNHEY, CDR2 SVGAGI. V lost 6 bases and J 1 base, leaving 11 bases between the germline ends. This CDR3 comprises 14 residues. The CDR3 loop reads CASRKTGRTDTQYF. CDR3 coding DNA: TGTGCCAGCAGGAAGACAGGCCGCACAGATACGCAGTATTTT.

This sequence joins TRBV3-1 (or the pseudogene TRBV3-2) and TRBJ2-7, with 12 bases that match TRBD2. CDR1 and CDR2 from the germline V gene are LGHDT and YNNKEL (reference sequence). J lost 0 bases, V lost 4 bases, and 4 bases had no gene match. The CDR3 spans 16 residues. Written as DNA, the CDR3 is TGTGCCAGCAGCCGAACTAGCGGGGGGTTCTCCTACGAGCAGTACTTC. Translation: CASSRTSGGFSYEQYF.

This chain links TRBV2 with TRBJ2-1; possible D gene TRBD2, 5 bases. The CDR3 spans 15 residues. V was clipped by 8 bases and J by 6 bases, with 20 bases between them. Germline V gene data show CDR1 as SNHLY and CDR2 as FYNNEI. CDR3 sequence: CASLSGERTTNEQFF. The CDR3 DNA reads as TGTGCCAGCCTGTCCGGGGAGAGGACGACCAATGAGCAGTTCTTC.

The chain joins TRBV10-1 to TRBJ2-3; 8 positions match TRBD1. Germline CDR1 reads WNHNN; CDR2 reads SYGVQD (reference sequence). CDR3 length equals 15 residues. V shed 5 bases and J 1 base; nucleotides not matched to a gene: 5. CDR3 DNA: TGCGCCAGCAGTCTATCGGGACAGGGCACAGATACGCAGTATTTT. This codes for CASSLSGQGTDTQYF.

This clone was seen more than once but under ten times. The chain joins TRBV11-3 to TRBJ1-2; 8 bases agree with TRBD1. CDR3 length: 17 amino acids. CDR1 is SGHNT and CDR2 is YENEEA in the germline V gene. Unmatched junction bases numbered 14, after V lost 0 bases and J lost 8 bases. CDR3: CASSLDPGTGALRGYTF. The CDR3, as DNA: TGTGCCAGCAGCTTAGATCCGGGGACAGGAGCCCTCCGGGGCTACACCTTC.

The chain uses TRBV9 and TRBJ1-1; D possibly corresponds to TRBD1 (5 bases). Trimming left V 2 bases short and J 0 bases short, with 8 bases between. CDR1 SGDLS and CDR2 YYNGEE come from the germline V gene. The CDR3 is 14 residues long. CDR3 in DNA: TGTGCCAGCAGCGTTCGACAGATGAACACTGAAGCTTTCTTT. Amino acid sequence: CASSVRQMNTEAFF.

The V and J genes are TRBV4-1 and TRBJ2-1; a possible D gene is TRBD1 (6 bases). Trimming removed 4 bases at V and 8 bases at J, with 15 bases between. The germline V gene has CDR1 MGHRA and CDR2 YSYEKL. This CDR3 contains 14 residues. CDR3 loop: CASSLATGWDEQFF. CDR3 nucleotide sequence: TGCGCCAGCAGCCTAGCGACAGGTTGGGATGAGCAGTTCTTC.

The V gene is TRBV7-3, the J gene TRBJ1-1; tentative D call: TRBD1 (5 bases). This CDR3 is 13 amino acids long. V was clipped by 6 bases and J by 3 bases, with 11 bases between them. Germline lookup yields CDR1 SGHTA and CDR2 FQGTGA. CDR3 in amino acids: CASSRGPYTEAFF. Written as DNA, the CDR3 is TGTGCCAGCAGTAGGGGTCCATACACTGAAGCTTTCTTT.

The CDR3 reads CASSPYASSYNEQFF. CDR3 coding DNA: TGTGCCAGCAGTCCTTACGCCAGCTCCTACAATGAGCAGTTCTTC. V usage is TRBV6-5 and J usage is TRBJ2-1; D is unclear. The ends were cut back, 5 bases at V and 0 bases at J, with 11 bases in the middle. This CDR3 contains 15 residues. The germline V gene encodes CDR1 MNHEY and CDR2 SVGAGI.

The chain is built from TRBV30 and TRBJ2-3; TRBD2 aligns across 7 bases. The V gene end was trimmed by 0 bases and the J gene end by 3 bases; junction bases not matched to a gene: 9. The length of the CDR3 is 16 residues. Looked up from germline, CDR1 is GTSNPN and CDR2 is SVGIG (reference sequence). The CDR3 nucleotides read TGTGCCTGGAGTGTATTTCGCGGGGGTACAACAGATACGCAGTATTTT. Protein sequence: CAWSVFRGGTTDTQYF. The whole variable domain, filled in from reference TRBV30 and TRBJ2-3, reads SQTIHQWPATLVQPVGSPLSLECTVEGTSNPNLYWYRQAAGRGLQLLFYSVGIGQISSEVPQNLSASRPQDRQFILSSKKLLLSDSGFYLCAWSVFRGGTTDTQYFGPGTRLTVL.

The gene calls are TRBV12-3 or TRBV12-4 and TRBJ2-1; D remains unclear. V shed 8 bases and J shed 6 bases, with 11 bases lying between them. The CDR3 has 12 amino acids. CDR3 amino acids: CASGQAFNEQFF. The CDR3 DNA sequence: TGTGCCAGCGGTCAGGCATTCAATGAGCAGTTCTTC.

This clone has a single count. The rearrangement uses TRBV6-4 and TRBJ2-3, with D possibly TRBD2 on 5 matching bases. Between the trimmed V and J ends, which lost 4 bases and 6 bases, there was a span of 11 bases. The CDR3 has 13 residues. Germline values: CDR1 MRHNA, CDR2 SNTAGT. CDR3 region: CASSVASYDTQYF. The CDR3 DNA is TGTGCCAGCAGTGTGGCTAGCTACGATACGCAGTATTTT.

V usage is TRBV7-3 and J usage is TRBJ1-3; TRBD1 might be the D (5 bases). CDR1 and CDR2 from the germline V gene are SGHTA and FQGTGA. CDR3 length equals 15 residues. The V gene lost 2 bases and the J gene lost 2 bases, with 10 bases spanning the gap. The CDR3 DNA follows: TGTGCCAGCAGCTTACAGGGCCCCCCTGGAAACACCATATATTTT. Its translation: CASSLQGPPGNTIYF.

This chain connects TRBV3-1 (or the pseudogene TRBV3-2) to TRBJ1-1; weak D call: TRBD1 (5 bases). CDR1 and CDR2 from the germline V gene are LGHDT and YNNKEL (reference sequence). CDR3 length: 14 amino acids. Trimming removed 3 bases at V and 1 base at J, with 9 bases between. DNA of the CDR3: TGTGCCAGCAGCCAGGGGCAGAAGAACACTGAAGCTTTCTTT. Its protein is CASSQGQKNTEAFF.

The chain combines TRBV2 with TRBJ2-7; 10 bases match TRBD2. The CDR3 sequence is 17 residues long. Trimming cost V 2 bases and J 0 bases; bases outside gene matches: 7. Germline values: CDR1 SNHLY, CDR2 FYNNEI. CDR3 in DNA: TGTGCCAGCAGTGAAAGAGGACTAGCGGATTACTCCTACGAGCAGTACTTC. This codes for CASSERGLADYSYEQYF.

V usage is TRBV5-4 and J usage is TRBJ1-2; TRBD1 might be the D (6 bases). Germline CDR1 reads SGHNT; CDR2 reads YYREEE (reference sequence). Trimming took off 4 bases at V and 4 bases at J, with 17 bases between the two ends. The CDR3 totals 15 residues. The CDR3, as DNA: TGTGCCAGCAGCAGGGACAAACAAAGGAGCTATGGCTACACCTTC. As protein: CASSRDKQRSYGYTF.

This CDR3 reads CASSGARGGINSPLHF. As DNA, the CDR3 is TGTGCCAGCAGTGGGGCCCGGGGGGGGATCAATTCACCCCTCCACTTT. The chain carries TRBV25-1 and TRBJ1-6; D possibly corresponds to TRBD1 (5 bases). The V gene's germline CDR1 is MGHDK and CDR2 SYGVNS. V was pared by 4 bases and J by 7 bases, with 17 bases between. CDR3 length: 16 residues. Using reference TRBV25-1 and TRBJ1-6 for the parts outside the CDR3, the full variable domain is EADIYQTPRYLVIGTGKKITLECSQTMGHDKMYWYQQDPGMELHLIHYSYGVNSTEKGDLSSESTVSRIRTEHFPLTLESARPSHTSQYLCASSGARGGINSPLHFGNGTRLTVT.

CDR3 coding DNA: TGTGCCAGCACGGCGGGACAGCCAGGGGGGAATGAAAAACTGTTTTTT. Amino acids: CASTAGQPGGNEKLFF. V is TRBV7-9 and J is TRBJ1-4, with TRBD1 matching over 7 bases. The junction had 13 bases not matched to a gene; V was cut back by 7 bases and J by 5 bases. The CDR3 is 16 amino acids. Looked up from germline, CDR1 is SEHNR and CDR2 is FQNEAQ (reference sequence).